This T cell receptor beta chain is drawn from a study of OX40 agonist ivuxolimab in advanced cancers. CDR1 is SGDLS, CDR2 YYNGEE, per germline. The ends lost 4 bases at V and 4 bases at J; junction bases unmatched: 8. CDR3 length: 17 residues. Profiling relied on immunoSEQ multiplex PCR, and the TCRdb table lists in-frame clones only, not all of them. The sample has just over 14,000 clones, about four fifths seen once; the top ten hold roughly 35%. The V call is TRBV9, the J call TRBJ2-3; TRBD2 aligns across 14 bases. The receptor was isolated from an adult with an advanced solid tumor such as melanoma, head and neck, liver or kidney cancer. This specimen was CD4+ or CD8+ T cells sorted from blood, taken in a trial of the OX40 agonist ivuxolimab. The CDR3 sequence: CASSSGTSGSLADTQYF. The CDR3 DNA reads as TGTGCCAGCAGCTCGGGGACTAGCGGGAGTTTAGCAGATACGCAGTATTTT.